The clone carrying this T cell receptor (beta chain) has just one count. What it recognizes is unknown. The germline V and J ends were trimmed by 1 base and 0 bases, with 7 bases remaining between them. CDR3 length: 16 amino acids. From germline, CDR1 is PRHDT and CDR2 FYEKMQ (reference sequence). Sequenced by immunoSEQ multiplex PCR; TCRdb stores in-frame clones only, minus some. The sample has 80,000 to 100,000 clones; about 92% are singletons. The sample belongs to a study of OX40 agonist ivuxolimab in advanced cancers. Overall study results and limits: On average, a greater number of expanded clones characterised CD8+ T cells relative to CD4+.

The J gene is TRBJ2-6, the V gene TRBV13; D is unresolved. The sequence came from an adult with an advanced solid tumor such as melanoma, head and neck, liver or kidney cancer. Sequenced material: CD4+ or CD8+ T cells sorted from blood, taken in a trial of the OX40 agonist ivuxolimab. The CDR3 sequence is CASSLVGASGANVLTF. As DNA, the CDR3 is TGTGCCAGCAGCTTAGTCGGAGCCTCTGGGGCCAACGTCCTGACTTTC.